The entry below describes one T cell receptor (beta chain). The target of this receptor is not known. The input lacks base qualities; no much larger clone sits a single base away. In the prospective study, participants were about 18 to 100 years old, resided in fewer than 25 geographic areas of the United States, and were enrolled through a virtual design. In the prospective study, cohorts were assigned on the basis of participant-reported clinical history obtained from a screening survey and a study questionnaire. ImmuneRACE Cohort 3 recovered participants were defined by two consecutive negative NP/OP PCR tests, healthcare professional clearance, or symptom resolution. Mobile phlebotomists in the prospective study collected whole blood, serum and a nasopharyngeal or oropharyngeal swab from every participant. Participants in the prospective study had the option to provide additional blood draws and questionnaires over a roughly two-month period. Blood samples from the prospective study were shipped frozen or at room temperature prior to DNA extraction.

This entry belongs to a study of blood T cell repertoires in COVID-19 (TCRdb year 2020). About the full investigation: Samples covering the acute and convalescent phases of COVID-19 were provided by collaborators in the United States, Italy and Spain. The material from the prospective study consisted of cDNA or gDNA derived from T cells, B-cell-depleted T cells, or PBMCs. A de-identified subject ID, COVID-19 status, age in years and sex were almost always included in the sample metadata. The repertoires were released in a freely available public database intended as a resource for research on the immune response to SARS-CoV-2. Deeply sampled blood TCRbeta repertoires from subjects exposed to, actively infected with, or recovered from COVID-19 were included in the dataset. The samples were drawn from the first 160 participants of the ongoing ImmuneRACE study and from more than 1,000 subjects provided by 6 global collaborators. Where HLA class I and class II types were available, the types were taken from metadata supplied by the sample provider, not from assay-based typing. The study at large found these results: The amount of clinical and demographic metadata varied by source and participant and was provided uncurated.

The CDR3 holds 14 amino acids from the cysteine to the phenylalanine. The kept DNA is CDR3 alone, 42 bases in frame from the first base. From a lookup of the germline V gene (reference sequence), CDR1 and CDR2 are SEHNR and FQNEAQ. V was cut back by 5 bases and J by 6 bases, leaving a gap of 16 bases between them. The immunoSEQ Assay, a bias-controlled multiplex PCR, was used to amplify TCRbeta CDR3 regions from genomic DNA. Processing in the source paper ran as follows. Nucleated cell counts per sample were estimated from amplification of reference gene primers within the assay. Sequence reads were collapsed and filtered to measure the absolute abundance of every unique TCRbeta CDR3 rearrangement. Productive Simpson clonality was computed per sample as the square root of Simpson's diversity index over productive rearrangements. Imported from immuneACCESS, the table was reduced by TCRdb to in-frame sequences with V and J called. These copies leave out some clones; in studies compared against another copy, an unresolved V gene accounts for under half, and the cause of the remainder is not known. The V and J calls and clone size are taken from that table; D and trimming were inferred from the DNA. This sample holds a few hundred thousand clones; about 90% were observed only once. The ten largest account for roughly 0.66% of the sample.

This chain joins TRBV7-9 to TRBJ1-2; the best D guess is TRBD1, with 5 bases matching. Sequenced material: PBMCs or T cells enriched from blood (not recorded which). This sequence originates from a man younger than 35 who had recovered from COVID-19. The nucleotides are TGTGCCAGCAGCCTGGGGCAGGGCGTCGATGGCTACACCTTC. It translates as CASSLGQGVDGYTF.